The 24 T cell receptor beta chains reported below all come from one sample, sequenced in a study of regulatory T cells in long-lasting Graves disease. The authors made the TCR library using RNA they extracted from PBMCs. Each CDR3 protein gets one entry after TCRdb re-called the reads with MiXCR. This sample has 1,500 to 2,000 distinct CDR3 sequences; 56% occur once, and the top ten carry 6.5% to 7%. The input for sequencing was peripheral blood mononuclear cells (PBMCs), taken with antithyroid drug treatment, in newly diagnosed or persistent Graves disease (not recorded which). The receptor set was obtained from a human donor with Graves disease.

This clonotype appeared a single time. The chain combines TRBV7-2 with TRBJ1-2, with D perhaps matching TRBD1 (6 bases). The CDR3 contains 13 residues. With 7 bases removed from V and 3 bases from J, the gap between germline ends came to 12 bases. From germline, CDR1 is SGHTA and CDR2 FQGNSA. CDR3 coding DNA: TGTGCCAGCACCCTACAGGGTTACTATGGCTACACCTTC. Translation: CASTLQGYYGYTF.

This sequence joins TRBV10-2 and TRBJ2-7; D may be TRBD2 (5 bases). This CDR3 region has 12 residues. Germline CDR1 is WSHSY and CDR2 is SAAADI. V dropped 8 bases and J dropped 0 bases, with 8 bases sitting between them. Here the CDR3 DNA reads TGCGCCAGCCTAGAGGGCTCCTACGAGCAGTACTTC. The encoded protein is CASLEGSYEQYF.

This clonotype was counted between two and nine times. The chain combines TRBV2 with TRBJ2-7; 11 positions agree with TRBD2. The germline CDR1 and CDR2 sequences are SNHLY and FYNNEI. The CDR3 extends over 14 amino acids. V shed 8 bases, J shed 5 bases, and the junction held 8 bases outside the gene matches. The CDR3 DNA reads TGTGCCAGCGGATTACTAGCGGGGGCCCACGAGCAGTACTTC. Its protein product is CASGLLAGAHEQYF.

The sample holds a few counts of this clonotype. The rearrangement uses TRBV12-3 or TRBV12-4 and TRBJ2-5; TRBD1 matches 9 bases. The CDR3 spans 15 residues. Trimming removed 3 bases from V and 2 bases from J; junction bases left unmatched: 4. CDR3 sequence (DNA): TGTGCCAGCAGTTTTGGGGGACAGGGACAAGAGACCCAGTACTTC. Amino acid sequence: CASSFGGQGQETQYF.

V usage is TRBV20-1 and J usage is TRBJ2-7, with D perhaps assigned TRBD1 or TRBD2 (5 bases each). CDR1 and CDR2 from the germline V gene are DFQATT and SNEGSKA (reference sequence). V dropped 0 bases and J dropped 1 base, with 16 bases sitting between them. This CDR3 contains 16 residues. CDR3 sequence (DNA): TGCAGTGCTAGAGATGGAGTCCGCAGGGAGTCCTACGAGCAGTACTTC. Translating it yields CSARDGVRRESYEQYF.

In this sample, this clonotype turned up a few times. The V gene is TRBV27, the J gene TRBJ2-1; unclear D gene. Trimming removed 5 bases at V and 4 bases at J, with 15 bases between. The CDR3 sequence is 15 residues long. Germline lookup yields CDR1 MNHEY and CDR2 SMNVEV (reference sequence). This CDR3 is CASSPIPESYNEQFF. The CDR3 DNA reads TGTGCCAGCAGTCCCATACCTGAAAGTTACAATGAGCAGTTCTTC.

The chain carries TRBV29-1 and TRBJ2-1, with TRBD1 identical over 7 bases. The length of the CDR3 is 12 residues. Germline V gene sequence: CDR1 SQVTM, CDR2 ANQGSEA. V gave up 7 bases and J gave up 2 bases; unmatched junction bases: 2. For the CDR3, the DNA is TGCAGCGGAGGGGGCACCTACAATGAGCAGTTCTTC. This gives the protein CSGGGTYNEQFF.

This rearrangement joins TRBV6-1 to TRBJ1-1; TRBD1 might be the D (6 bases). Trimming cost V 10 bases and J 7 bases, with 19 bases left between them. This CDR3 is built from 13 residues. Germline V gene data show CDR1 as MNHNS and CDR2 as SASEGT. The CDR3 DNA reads TGTGCCACCACGTACATTGACAGGAATGAAGCTTTCTTT. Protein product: CATTYIDRNEAFF.

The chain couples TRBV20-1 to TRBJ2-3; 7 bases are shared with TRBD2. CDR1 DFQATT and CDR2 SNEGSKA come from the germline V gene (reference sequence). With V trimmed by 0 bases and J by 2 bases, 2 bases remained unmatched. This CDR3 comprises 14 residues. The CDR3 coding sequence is TGCAGTGCTAGAGAGGGGGGGTACACAGATACGCAGTATTTT. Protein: CSAREGGYTDTQYF.

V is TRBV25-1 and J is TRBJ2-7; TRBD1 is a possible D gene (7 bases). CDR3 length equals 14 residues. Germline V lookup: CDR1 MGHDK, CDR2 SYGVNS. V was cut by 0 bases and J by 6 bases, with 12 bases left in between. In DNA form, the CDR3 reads TGTGCCAGCAGTGAATATAGGCAGGGGGGCGAGCAGTACTTC. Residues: CASSEYRQGGEQYF.

The CDR3: CSAAGVPTYEQYF. The CDR3 region has the DNA TGCAGCGCAGCGGGGGTCCCTACCTACGAGCAGTACTTC. The chain carries TRBV29-1 and TRBJ2-7; 8 bases line up with TRBD2. CDR1 and CDR2 (germline): SQVTM, ANQGSEA. There are 13 residues in the CDR3. The junction had 7 bases not matched to a gene; V was cut back by 7 bases and J by 2 bases.

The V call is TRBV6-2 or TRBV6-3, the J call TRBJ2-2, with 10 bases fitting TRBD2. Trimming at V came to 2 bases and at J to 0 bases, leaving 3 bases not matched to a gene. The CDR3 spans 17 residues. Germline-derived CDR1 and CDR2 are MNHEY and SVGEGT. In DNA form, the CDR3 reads TGTGCCAGCAGTTACCCTACTAGCGGGGCGAACACCGGGGAGCTGTTTTTT. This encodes CASSYPTSGANTGELFF.

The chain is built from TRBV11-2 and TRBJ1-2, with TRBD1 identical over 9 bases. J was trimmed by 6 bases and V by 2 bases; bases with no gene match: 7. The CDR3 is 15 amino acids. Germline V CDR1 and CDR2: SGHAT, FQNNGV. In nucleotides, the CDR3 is TGTGCCAGCAGCTTACCGGGACAGGGTTTTGATGGCTACACCTTC. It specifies CASSLPGQGFDGYTF. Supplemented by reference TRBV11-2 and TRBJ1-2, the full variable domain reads EAGVAQSPRYKIIEKRQSVAFWCNPISGHATLYWYQQILGQGPKLLIQFQNNGVVDDSQLPKDRFSAERLKGVDSTLKIQPAKLEDSAVYLCASSLPGQGFDGYTFGSGTRLTVV.

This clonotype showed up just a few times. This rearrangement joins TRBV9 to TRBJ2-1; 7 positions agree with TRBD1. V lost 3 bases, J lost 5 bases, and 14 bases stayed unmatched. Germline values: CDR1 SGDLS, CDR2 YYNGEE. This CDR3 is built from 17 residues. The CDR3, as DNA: TGTGCCAGCAGCGAAGAGGCAACCGGGACAGCCAACAATGAGCAGTTCTTC. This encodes CASSEEATGTANNEQFF.

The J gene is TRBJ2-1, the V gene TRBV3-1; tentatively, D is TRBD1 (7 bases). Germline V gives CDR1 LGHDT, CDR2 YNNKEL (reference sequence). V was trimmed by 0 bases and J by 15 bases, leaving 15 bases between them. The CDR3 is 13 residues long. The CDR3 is CASSQEAGTVAFF. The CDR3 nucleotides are TGTGCCAGCAGCCAAGAGGCGGGGACAGTAGCGTTCTTC.

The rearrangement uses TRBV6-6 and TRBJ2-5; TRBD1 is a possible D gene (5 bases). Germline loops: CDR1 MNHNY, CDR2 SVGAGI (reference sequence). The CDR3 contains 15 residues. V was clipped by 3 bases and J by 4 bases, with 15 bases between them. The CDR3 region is CASSYRAREGETQYF. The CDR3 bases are TGTGCCAGCAGTTATCGGGCCAGGGAAGGAGAGACCCAGTACTTC.

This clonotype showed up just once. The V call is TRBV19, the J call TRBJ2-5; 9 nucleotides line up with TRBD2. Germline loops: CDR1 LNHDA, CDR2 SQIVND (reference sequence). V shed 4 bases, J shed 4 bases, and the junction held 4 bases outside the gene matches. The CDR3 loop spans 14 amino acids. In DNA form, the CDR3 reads TGTGCCAGTAGTAAAGGCGGGGGGGTAGAGACCCAGTACTTC. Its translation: CASSKGGGVETQYF.

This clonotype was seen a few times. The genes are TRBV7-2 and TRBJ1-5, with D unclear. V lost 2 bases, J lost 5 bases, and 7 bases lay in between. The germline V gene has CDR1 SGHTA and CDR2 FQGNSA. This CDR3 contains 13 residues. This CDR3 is CASSLYQDQPQHF. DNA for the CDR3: TGTGCCAGCAGCTTATATCAGGATCAGCCCCAGCATTTT.

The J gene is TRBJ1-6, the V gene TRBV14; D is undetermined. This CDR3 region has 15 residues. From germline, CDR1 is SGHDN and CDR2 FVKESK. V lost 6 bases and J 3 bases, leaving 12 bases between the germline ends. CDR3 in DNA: TGTGCCAGCAGATTCGACGGAGACTATAATTCACCCCTCCACTTT. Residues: CASRFDGDYNSPLHF.

The CDR3 DNA sequence: TGTGCCAGCAGATACGAGAACTATGGCTACACCTTC. It codes for CASRYENYGYTF. The V call is TRBV7-2, the J call TRBJ1-2; D ambiguous. CDR1 SGHTA and CDR2 FQGNSA come from the germline V gene. The CDR3 length is 12 residues. V lost 6 bases and J 2 bases, leaving 7 bases between the germline ends.

Here the CDR3 DNA reads TGTGCCAGTAGTATTTGGGACAGGGGCAATCAGCCCCAGCATTTT. It translates to CASSIWDRGNQPQHF. The chain recombines TRBV19 with TRBJ1-5, with 9 bases fitting TRBD1. The CDR3 runs 15 residues. CDR1 LNHDA and CDR2 SQIVND come from the germline V gene (reference sequence). Trimming cost V 3 bases and J 2 bases; bases outside gene matches: 2.

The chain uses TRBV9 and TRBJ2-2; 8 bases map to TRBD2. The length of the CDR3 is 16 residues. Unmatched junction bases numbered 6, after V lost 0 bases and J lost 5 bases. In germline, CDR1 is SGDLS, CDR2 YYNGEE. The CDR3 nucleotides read TGTGCCAGCAGCGTAGCCGGGGGGGCCGGAACCGGGGAGCTGTTTTTT. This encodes CASSVAGGAGTGELFF.

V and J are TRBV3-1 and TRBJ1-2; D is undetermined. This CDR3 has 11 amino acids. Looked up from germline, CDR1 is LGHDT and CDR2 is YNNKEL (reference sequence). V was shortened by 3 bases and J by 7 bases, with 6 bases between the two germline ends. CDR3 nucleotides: TGTGCCAGCAGCCATGGTGCTGGCTACACCTTC. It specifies CASSHGAGYTF.

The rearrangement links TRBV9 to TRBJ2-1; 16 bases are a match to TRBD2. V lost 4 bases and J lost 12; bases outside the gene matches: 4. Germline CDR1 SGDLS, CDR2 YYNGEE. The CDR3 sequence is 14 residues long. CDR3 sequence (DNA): TGTGCCAGCAGCCCGGGACTAGCGGGGGGGCTGCAGTTCTTC. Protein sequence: CASSPGLAGGLQFF. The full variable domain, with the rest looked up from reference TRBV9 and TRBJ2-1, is DSGVTQTPKHLITATGQRVTLRCSPRSGDLSVYWYQQSLDQGLQFLIQYYNGEERAKGNILERFSAQQFPDLHSELNLSSLELGDSALYFCASSPGLAGGLQFFGPGTRLTVL.